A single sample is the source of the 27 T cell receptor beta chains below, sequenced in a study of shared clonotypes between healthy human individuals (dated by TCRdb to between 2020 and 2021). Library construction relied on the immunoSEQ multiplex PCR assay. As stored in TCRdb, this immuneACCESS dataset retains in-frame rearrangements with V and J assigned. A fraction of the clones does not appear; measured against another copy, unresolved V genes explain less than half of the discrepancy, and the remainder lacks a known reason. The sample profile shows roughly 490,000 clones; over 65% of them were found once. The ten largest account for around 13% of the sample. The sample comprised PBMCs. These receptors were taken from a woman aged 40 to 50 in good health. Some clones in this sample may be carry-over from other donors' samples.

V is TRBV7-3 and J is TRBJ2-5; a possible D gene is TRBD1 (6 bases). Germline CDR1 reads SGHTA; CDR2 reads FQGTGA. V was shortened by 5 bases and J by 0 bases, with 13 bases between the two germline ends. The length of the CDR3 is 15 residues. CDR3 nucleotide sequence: TGTGCCAGCAGCCCCACAGGGATCTACCAAGAGACCCAGTACTTC. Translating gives CASSPTGIYQETQYF. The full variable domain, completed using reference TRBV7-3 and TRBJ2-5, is GAGVSQTPSNKVTEKGKYVELRCDPISGHTALYWYRQSLGQGPEFLIYFQGTGAADDSGLPNDRFFAVRPEGSVSTLKIQRTERGDSAVYLCASSPTGIYQETQYFGPGTRLLVL.

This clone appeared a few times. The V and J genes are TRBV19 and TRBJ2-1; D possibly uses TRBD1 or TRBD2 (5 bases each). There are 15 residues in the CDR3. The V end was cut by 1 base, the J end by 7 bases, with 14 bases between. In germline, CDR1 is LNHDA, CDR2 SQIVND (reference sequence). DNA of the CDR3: TGTGCCAGTAGTATAGGCGATGGGGGATTGAATGAGCAGTTCTTC. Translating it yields CASSIGDGGLNEQFF. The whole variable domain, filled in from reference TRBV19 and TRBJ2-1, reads DGGITQSPKYLFRKEGQNVTLSCEQNLNHDAMYWYRQDPGQGLRLIYYSQIVNDFQKGDIAEGYSVSREKKESFPLTVTSAQKNPTAFYLCASSIGDGGLNEQFFGPGTRLTVL.

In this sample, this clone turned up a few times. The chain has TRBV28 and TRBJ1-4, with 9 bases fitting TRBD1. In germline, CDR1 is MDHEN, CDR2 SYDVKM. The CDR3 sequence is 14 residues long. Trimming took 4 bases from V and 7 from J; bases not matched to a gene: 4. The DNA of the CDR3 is TGTGCCAGCAGTTATAGACAGGGGGGTGAAAAACTGTTTTTT. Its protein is CASSYRQGGEKLFF.

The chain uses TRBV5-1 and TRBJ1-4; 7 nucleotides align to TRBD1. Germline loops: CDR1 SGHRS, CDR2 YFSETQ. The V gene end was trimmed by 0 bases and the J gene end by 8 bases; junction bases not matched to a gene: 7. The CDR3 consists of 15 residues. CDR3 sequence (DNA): TGCGCCAGCAGCTTGGGAACAGGGGTTGGAGAAAAACTGTTTTTT. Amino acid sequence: CASSLGTGVGEKLFF.

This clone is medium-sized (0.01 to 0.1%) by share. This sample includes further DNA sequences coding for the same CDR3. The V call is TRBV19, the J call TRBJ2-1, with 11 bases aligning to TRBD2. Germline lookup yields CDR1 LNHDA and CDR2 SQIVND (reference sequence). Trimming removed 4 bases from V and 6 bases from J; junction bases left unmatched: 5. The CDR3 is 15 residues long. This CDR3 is CASSRLAGGFNEQFF. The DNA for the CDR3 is TGTGCCAGTAGTAGGCTAGCGGGAGGTTTCAATGAGCAGTTCTTC.

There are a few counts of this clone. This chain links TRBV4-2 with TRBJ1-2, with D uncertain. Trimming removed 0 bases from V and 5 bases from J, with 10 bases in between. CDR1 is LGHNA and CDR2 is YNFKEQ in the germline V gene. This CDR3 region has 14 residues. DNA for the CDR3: TGTGCCAGCAGCCAAGAGGCTGAGTCATATGGCTACACCTTC. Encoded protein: CASSQEAESYGYTF.

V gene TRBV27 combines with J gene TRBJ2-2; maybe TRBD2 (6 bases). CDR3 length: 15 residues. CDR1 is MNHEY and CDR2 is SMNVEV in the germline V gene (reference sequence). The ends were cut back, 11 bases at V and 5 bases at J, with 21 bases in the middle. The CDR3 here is CALRWGVRKTGELFF. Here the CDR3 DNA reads TGTGCCCTCAGGTGGGGGGTCCGGAAAACCGGGGAGCTGTTTTTT.

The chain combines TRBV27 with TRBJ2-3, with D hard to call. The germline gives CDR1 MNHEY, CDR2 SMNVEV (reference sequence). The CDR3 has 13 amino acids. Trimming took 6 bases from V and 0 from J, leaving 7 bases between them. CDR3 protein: CASRITSTDTQYF. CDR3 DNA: TGTGCCAGCAGAATAACTAGCACAGATACGCAGTATTTT.

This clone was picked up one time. The CDR3 protein is CASRSRGRGPYEQYF. CDR3 bases: TGTGCCAGTAGATCCAGGGGGAGGGGACCCTACGAGCAGTACTTC. V usage is TRBV19 and J usage is TRBJ2-7; D is possibly TRBD1 or TRBD2 (7 bases each). V dropped 6 bases and J dropped 2 bases, with 17 bases sitting between them. CDR1 is LNHDA and CDR2 is SQIVND in the germline V gene (reference sequence). The CDR3 totals 15 residues.

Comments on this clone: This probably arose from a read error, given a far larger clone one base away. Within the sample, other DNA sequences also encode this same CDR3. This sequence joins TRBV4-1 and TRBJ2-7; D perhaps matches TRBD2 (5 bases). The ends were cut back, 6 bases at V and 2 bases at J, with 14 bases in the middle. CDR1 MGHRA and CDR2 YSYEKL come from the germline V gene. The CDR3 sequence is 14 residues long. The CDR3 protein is CASSQLPGTYEQYF. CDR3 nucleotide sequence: TGCGCCAGCAGTCAACTTCCCGGGACCTACGAGCAGTACTTC.

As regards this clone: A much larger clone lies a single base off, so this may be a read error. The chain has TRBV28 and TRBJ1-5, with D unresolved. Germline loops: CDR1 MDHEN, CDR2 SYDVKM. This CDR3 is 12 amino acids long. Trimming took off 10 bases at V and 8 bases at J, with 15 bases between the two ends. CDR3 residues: CATGPVRKPQHF. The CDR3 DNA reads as TGTGCCACCGGCCCCGTGCGTAAGCCCCAGCATTTT.

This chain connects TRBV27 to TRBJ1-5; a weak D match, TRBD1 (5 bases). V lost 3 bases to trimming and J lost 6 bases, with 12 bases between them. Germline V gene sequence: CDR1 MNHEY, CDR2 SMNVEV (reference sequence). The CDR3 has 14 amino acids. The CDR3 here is CASSFVDGTQPQHF. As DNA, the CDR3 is TGTGCCAGCAGTTTTGTTGATGGGACTCAGCCCCAGCATTTT.

DNA of the CDR3: TGTGCCTGGAGTGCTGTAGCCGGCCCAAGGGAGACCCAGTACTTC. It encodes CAWSAVAGPRETQYF. The chain employs TRBV30 and TRBJ2-5; D is uncertain. Looked up from germline, CDR1 is GTSNPN and CDR2 is SVGIG (reference sequence). The CDR3 spans 15 residues. Trimming stripped 1 base from V and 5 bases from J, with 17 bases between.

The DNA for the CDR3 is TGTGCCAGCAGTGAGAATAGCCGGGGATCCAATCAGCCCCAGCATTTT. This sequence encodes CASSENSRGSNQPQHF. The genes are TRBV2 and TRBJ1-5; D is uncertain. Trimming cost V 3 bases and J 3 bases, with 15 bases left between them. The CDR3 runs to 16 residues. CDR1 and CDR2 (germline): SNHLY, FYNNEI.

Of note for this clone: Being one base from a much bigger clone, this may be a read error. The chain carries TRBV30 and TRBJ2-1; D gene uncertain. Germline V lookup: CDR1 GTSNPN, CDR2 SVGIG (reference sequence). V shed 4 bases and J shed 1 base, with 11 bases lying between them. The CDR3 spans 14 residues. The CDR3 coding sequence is TGTGCCTGGATACCCAAACGTTCCTACAATGAGCAGTTCTTC. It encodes CAWIPKRSYNEQFF. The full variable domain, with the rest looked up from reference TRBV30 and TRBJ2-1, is SQTIHQWPATLVQPVGSPLSLECTVEGTSNPNLYWYRQAAGRGLQLLFYSVGIGQISSEVPQNLSASRPQDRQFILSSKKLLLSDSGFYLCAWIPKRSYNEQFFGPGTRLTVL.

This chain's CDR3 is CASNRQYGYNEQFF. CDR3 coding DNA: TGCGCCAGCAACAGACAGTACGGATACAATGAGCAGTTCTTC. The rearrangement joins TRBV5-1 to TRBJ2-1; tentative D call: TRBD1 (5 bases). Trimming took 6 bases from V and 4 from J, leaving 14 bases between them. The germline gives CDR1 SGHRS, CDR2 YFSETQ. This CDR3 is built from 14 residues.

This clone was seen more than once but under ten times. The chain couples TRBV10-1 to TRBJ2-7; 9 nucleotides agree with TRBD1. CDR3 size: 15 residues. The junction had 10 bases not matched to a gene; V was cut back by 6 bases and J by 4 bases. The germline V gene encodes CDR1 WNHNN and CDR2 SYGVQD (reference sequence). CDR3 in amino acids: CASSTGTGTVYEQYF. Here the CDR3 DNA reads TGCGCCAGCAGCACCGGGACAGGGACAGTGTACGAGCAGTACTTC.

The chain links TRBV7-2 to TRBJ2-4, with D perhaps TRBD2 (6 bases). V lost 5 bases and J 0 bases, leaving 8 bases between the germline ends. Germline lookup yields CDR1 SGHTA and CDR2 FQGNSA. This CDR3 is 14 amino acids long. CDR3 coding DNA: TGTGCCAGCAGCCAGGGACTAGCCAAAAACATTCAGTACTTC. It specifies CASSQGLAKNIQYF.

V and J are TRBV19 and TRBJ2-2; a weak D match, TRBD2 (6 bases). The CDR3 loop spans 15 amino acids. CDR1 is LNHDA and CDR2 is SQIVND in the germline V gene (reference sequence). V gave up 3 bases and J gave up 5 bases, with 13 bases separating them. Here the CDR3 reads CASSISGTVTGELFF. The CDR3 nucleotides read TGTGCCAGTAGTATTAGCGGTACGGTTACCGGGGAGCTGTTTTTT.

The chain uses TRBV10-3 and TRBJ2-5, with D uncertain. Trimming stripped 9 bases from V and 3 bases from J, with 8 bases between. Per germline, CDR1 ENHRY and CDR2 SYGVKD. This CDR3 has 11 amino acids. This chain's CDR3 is CAMPSKETQYF. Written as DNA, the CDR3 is TGTGCCATGCCGTCTAAAGAGACCCAGTACTTC.

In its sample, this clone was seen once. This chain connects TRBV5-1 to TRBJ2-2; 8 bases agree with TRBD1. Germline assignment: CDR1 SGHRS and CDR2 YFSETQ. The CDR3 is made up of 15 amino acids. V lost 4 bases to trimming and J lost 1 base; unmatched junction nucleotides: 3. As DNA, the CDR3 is TGCGCCAGCAGCAAAGACAGGGGGAACACCGGGGAGCTGTTTTTT. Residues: CASSKDRGNTGELFF.

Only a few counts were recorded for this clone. The CDR3 region is CASSFSGNAIRTTDTQYF. CDR3 DNA sequence: TGTGCCAGCAGCTTTAGCGGGAACGCAATCAGGACCACAGATACGCAGTATTTT. This chain uses TRBV7-2 with TRBJ2-3; 8 positions match TRBD2. The germline CDR1 and CDR2 sequences are SGHTA and FQGNSA. The CDR3 consists of 18 residues. The ends lost 3 bases at V and 2 bases at J; junction bases unmatched: 13.

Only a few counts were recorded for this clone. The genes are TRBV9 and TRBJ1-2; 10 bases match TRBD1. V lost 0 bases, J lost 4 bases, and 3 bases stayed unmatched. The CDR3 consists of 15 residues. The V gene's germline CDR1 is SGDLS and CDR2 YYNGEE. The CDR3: CASSVATGGRYGYTF. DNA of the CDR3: TGTGCCAGCAGCGTAGCGACAGGGGGCCGCTATGGCTACACCTTC.

The CDR3 reads CASKVGFLAGVGAYNEQFF. The CDR3 region has the DNA TGTGCCAGCAAAGTAGGTTTCCTAGCGGGAGTTGGCGCCTACAATGAGCAGTTCTTC. The chain is built from TRBV11-3 and TRBJ2-1, with 10 nucleotides matching TRBD2. This CDR3 has 19 amino acids. Germline V lookup: CDR1 SGHNT, CDR2 YENEEA. Germline trimming cut 7 bases from V and 2 bases from J; bases unmatched to any gene: 17. Using reference TRBV11-3 and TRBJ2-1 for the parts outside the CDR3, the full variable domain is EAGVVQSPRYKIIEKKQPVAFWCNPISGHNTLYWYLQNLGQGPELLIRYENEEAVDDSQLPKDRFSAERLKGVDSTLKIQPAELGDSAVYLCASKVGFLAGVGAYNEQFFGPGTRLTVL.

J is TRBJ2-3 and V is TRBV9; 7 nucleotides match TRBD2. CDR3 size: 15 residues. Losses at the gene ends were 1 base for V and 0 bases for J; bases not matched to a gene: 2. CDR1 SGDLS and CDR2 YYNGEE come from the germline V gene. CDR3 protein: CASSVLGGSTDTQYF. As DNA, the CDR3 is TGTGCCAGCAGCGTACTCGGGGGGAGCACAGATACGCAGTATTTT.

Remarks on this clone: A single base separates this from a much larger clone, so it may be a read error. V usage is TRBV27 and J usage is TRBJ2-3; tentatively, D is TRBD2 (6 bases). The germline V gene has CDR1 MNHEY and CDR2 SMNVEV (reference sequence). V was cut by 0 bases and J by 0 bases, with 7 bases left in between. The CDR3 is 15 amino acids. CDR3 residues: CASSLSGLSTDTQYF. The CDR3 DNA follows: TGTGCCAGCAGTTTATCGGGACTTAGCACAGATACGCAGTATTTT.

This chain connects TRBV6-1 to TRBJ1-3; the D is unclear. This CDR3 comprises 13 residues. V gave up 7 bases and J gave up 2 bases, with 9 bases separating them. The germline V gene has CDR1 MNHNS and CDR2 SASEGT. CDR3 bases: TGTGCCAGCAAGACCCCGGCTGGAAACACCATATATTTT. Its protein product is CASKTPAGNTIYF.